This paragraph reports one TCR beta chain. V lost 0 bases and J lost 1, with 13 bases in between. CDR3 length: 16 residues. Germline CDR1 and CDR2: LGHNA and YNFKEQ. Data came from immunoSEQ multiplex PCR; TCRdb stores just in-frame clones and leaves some out. This sample has more than 12,000 clones, with roughly 70% found just once. The sample comes from a study of cytotoxic CD8 clonotypes in ibrutinib-treated CLL. This specimen was PBMCs, taken before ibrutinib treatment. This TCR came from a human donor with chronic lymphocytic leukemia. The V gene is TRBV4-2, the J gene TRBJ2-7; a possible D gene is TRBD1 (7 bases). CDR3 nucleotide sequence: TGTGCCAGCAGCCAAGACGGAGGGGGCGGGTCCTACGAGCAGTACTTC. This sequence encodes CASSQDGGGGSYEQYF.